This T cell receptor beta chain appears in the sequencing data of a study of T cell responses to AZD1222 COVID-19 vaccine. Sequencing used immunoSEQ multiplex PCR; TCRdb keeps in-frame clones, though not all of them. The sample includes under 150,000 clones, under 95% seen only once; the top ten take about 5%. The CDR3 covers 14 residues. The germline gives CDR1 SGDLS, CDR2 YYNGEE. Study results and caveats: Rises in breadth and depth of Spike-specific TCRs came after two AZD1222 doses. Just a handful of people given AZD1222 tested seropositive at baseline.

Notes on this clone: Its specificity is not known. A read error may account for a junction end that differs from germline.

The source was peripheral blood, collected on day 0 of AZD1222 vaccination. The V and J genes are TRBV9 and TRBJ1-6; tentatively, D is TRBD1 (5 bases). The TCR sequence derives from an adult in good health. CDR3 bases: TGTGCCAGCAGTCGACAGTCCTTTAATTCACCCCTCCACTTT. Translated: CASSRQSFNSPLHF.